This entry is about one T cell receptor beta chain. Antigen: not known. Measured with immunoSEQ multiplex PCR; TCRdb has only the in-frame clones, and not every one. Of about 76,000 clones listed, roughly 84% are singletons. Germline CDR1 SGDLS, CDR2 YYNGEE. The CDR3 runs 15 residues. Trimming stripped 4 bases from V and 5 bases from J, with 19 bases between. This sample was taken from a study of T cells in localized non-small cell lung cancer. General observations from the study: Heterogeneity is still possible, as just one tumor region was sequenced. The appearance of a median roughly 53 of the top 100 tumor clones was seen in adjacent lung. Uninvolved adjacent lung had more T cell clonality than any other tissue, topping tumor. With higher T cell density in blood came longer overall survival.

This receptor was identified in a female donor older than 55 with stage I lung adenocarcinoma. The sequences come from peripheral blood, collected before any cancer treatment. The J gene is TRBJ2-7, the V gene TRBV9; TRBD2 is a possible D gene (6 bases). The CDR3 here is CASSPRGSSVHEQYF. CDR3 bases: TGTGCCAGCAGCCCTAGGGGATCTAGCGTCCACGAGCAGTACTTC.